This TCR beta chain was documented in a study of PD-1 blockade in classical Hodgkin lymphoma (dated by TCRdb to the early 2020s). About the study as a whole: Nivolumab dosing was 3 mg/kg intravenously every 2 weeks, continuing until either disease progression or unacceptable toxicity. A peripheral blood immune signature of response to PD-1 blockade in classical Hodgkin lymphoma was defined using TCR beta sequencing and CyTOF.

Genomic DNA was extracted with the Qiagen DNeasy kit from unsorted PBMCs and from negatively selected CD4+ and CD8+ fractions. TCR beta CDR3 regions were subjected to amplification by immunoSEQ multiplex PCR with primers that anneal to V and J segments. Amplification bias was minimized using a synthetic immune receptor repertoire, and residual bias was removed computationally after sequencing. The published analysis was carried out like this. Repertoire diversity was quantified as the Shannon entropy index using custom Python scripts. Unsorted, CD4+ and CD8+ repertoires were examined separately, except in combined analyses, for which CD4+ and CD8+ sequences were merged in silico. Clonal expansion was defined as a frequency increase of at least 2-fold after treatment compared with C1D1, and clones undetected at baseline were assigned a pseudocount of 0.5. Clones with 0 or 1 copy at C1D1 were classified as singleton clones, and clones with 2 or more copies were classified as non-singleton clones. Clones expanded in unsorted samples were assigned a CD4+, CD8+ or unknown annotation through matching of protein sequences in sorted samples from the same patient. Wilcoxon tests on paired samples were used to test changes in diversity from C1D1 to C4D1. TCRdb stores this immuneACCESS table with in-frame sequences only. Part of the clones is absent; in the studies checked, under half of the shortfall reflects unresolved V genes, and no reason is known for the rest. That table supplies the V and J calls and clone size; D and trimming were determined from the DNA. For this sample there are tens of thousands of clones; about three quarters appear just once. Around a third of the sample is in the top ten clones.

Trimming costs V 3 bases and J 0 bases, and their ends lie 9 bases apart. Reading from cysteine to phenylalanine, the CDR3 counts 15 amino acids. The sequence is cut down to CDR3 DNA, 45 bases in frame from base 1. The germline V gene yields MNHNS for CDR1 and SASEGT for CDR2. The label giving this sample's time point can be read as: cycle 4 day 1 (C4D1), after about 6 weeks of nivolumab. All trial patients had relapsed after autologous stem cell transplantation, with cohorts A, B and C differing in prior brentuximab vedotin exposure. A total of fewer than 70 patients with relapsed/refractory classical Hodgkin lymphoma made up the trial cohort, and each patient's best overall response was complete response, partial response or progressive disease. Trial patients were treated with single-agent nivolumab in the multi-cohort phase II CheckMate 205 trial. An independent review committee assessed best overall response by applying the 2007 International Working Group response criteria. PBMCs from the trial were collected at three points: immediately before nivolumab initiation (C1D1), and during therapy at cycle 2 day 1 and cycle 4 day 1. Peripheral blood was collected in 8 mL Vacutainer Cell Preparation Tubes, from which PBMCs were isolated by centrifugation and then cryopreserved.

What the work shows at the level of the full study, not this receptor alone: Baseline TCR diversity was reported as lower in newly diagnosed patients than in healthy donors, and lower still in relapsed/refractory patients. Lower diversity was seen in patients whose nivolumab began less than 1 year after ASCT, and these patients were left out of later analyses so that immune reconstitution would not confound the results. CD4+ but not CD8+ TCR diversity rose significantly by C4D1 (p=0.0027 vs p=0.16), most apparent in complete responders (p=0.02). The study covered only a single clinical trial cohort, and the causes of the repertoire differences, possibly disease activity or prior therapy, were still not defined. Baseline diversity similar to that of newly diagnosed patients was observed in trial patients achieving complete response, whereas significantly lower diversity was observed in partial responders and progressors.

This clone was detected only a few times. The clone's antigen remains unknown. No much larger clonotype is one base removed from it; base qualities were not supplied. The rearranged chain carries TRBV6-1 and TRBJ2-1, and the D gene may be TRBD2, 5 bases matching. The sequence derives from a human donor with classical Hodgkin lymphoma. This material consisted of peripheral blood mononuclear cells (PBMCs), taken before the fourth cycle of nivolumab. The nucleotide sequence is TGTGCCAGCAGTGAGTACGGGATCTCCTACAATGAGCAGTTCTTC. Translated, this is CASSEYGISYNEQFF.